These 3 T cell receptor beta chains share one sample of origin, sequenced in a study of identical twins. TCRdb fed the 5' RACE reads into MiXCR, producing one record per CDR3 protein. Among around 490,000 distinct CDR3 sequences listed, approximately 20% were seen once. These data also featured in a second study, about yellow fever vaccine responses in identical twins.

Material: CD4+ T cells sorted from blood. These receptors all stem from a woman under 30 in good health.

The gene calls are TRBV12-3 or TRBV12-4 and TRBJ1-5, with D possibly matching TRBD1 (5 bases). With 6 bases removed from V and 8 bases from J, the gap between germline ends came to 14 bases. This CDR3 region has 13 residues. The DNA for the CDR3 is TGTGCCAGCAGAGACAGATCAATCAAGCCCCAGCATTTT. Its protein is CASRDRSIKPQHF.

V is TRBV5-4 and J is TRBJ2-2, with D possibly TRBD1 on 6 matching bases. Trimming cost V 0 bases and J 0 bases, with 24 bases left between them. The length of the CDR3 is 21 residues. Per the germline V gene, CDR1 is SGHNT and CDR2 is YYREEE (reference sequence). The CDR3 bases are TGTGCCAGCAGCTTGGTTGGTCTGACAGGAGGTGGGCCAACGAACACCGGGGAGCTGTTTTTT. Encoded protein: CASSLVGLTGGGPTNTGELFF.

This clonotype was seen only once. The chain employs TRBV3-1 and TRBJ2-1; TRBD2 aligns across 11 bases. The CDR3 covers 16 residues. The ends lost 2 bases at V and 7 bases at J; junction bases unmatched: 7. The germline CDR1 and CDR2 sequences are LGHDT and YNNKEL (reference sequence). Here the CDR3 DNA reads TGTGCCAGCAGCCAACTTAGCGGGGGGGCCGGAAATGAGCAGTTCTTC. Translating gives CASSQLSGGAGNEQFF.